Given below is one TCR beta chain in context. The conserved final phenylalanine or tryptophan is absent from the CDR3, which likely points to a read error. No DNA is shown, since the ends of the CDR3 on it are uncertain; the CDR3 is the one TCRdb lists. For the second PCR, which ran for 7 to 11 cycles, a sample-barcoded 5' primer and a J-beta primer mix were used. MiXCR, applied by TCRdb to the 5' RACE reads, yields one record per CDR3 protein. The table has around 1.1 million distinct CDR3 sequences, approximately 38% seen once. Germline V gene sequence: CDR1 MNHNY, CDR2 SVGAGI (reference sequence). The CDR3 is made up of 15 amino acids, end residues included. This sample is part of a study of blood T cells in healthy people across ages.

This receptor was obtained from a man younger than 35 in good health. The specimen was blood. This chain uses TRBV6-6 with TRBJ2-1; no check of the table's D call, TRBD1, against the DNA was made. The CDR3 sequence: CASSYVSQGSNTFGS.